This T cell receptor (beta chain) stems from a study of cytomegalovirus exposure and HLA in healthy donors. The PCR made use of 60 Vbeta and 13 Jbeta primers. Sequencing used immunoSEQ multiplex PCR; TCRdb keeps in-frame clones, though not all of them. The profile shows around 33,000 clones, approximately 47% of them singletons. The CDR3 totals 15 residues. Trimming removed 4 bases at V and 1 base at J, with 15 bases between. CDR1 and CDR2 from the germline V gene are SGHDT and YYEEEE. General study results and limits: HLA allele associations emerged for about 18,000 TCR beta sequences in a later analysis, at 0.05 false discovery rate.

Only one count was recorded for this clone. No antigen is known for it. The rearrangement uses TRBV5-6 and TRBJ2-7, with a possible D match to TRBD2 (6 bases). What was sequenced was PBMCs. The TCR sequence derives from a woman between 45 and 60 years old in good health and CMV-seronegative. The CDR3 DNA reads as TGTGCCAGCAGCATAGAACGGGACTGGTCCTACGAGCAGTACTTC. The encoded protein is CASSIERDWSYEQYF. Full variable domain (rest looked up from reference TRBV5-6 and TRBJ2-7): DAGVTQSPTHLIKTRGQQVTLRCSPKSGHDTVSWYQQALGQGPQFIFQYYEEEERQRGNFPDRFSGHQFPNYSSELNVNALLLGDSALYLCASSIERDWSYEQYFGPGTRLTVT.